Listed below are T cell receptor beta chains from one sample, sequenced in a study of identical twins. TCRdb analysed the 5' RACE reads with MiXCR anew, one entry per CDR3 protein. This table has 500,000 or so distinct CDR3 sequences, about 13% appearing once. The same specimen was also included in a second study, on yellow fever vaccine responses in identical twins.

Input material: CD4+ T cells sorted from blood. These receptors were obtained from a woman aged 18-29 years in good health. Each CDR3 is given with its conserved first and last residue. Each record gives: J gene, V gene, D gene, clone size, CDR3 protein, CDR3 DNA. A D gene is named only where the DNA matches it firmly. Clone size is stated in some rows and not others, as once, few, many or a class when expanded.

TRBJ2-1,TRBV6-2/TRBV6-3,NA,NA,CASSYLGPAVF,TGTGCCAGCAGTTACTTAGGGCCTGCGGTGTTC
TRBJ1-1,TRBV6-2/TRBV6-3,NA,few,CASKSTMNTEAFF,TGTGCCAGCAAGTCGACGATGAACACTGAAGCTTTCTTT
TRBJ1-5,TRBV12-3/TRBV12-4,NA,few,CASSLWGGGAQSNQPQHF,TGTGCCAGCAGTTTGTGGGGAGGGGGGGCGCAGAGCAATCAGCCCCAGCATTTT
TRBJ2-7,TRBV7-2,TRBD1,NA,CASSPDRRVGLEQYF,TGTGCCAGCAGCCCGGACAGGAGAGTCGGGCTCGAGCAGTACTTC
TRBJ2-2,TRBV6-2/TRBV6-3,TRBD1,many,CASSYSEPGTGGRFTGELFF,TGTGCCAGCAGTTACTCAGAGCCCGGGACAGGGGGCCGATTTACCGGGGAGCTGTTTTTT
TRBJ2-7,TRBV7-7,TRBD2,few,CASSLAGGTDEQYF,TGTGCTAGCAGCTTAGCGGGAGGGACGGACGAGCAGTACTTC
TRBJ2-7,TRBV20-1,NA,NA,CSARPDPGRGQQQYF,TGCAGTGCTCGACCGGACCCGGGACGGGGACAACAGCAGTACTTC
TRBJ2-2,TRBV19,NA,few,CASSIGDYNTGELFF,TGTGCCAGTAGTATAGGAGACTATAACACCGGGGAGCTGTTTTTT
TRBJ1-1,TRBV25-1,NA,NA,CASWTAMNTEAFF,TGTGCCAGCTGGACCGCCATGAACACTGAAGCTTTCTTT
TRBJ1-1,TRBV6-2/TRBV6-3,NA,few,CASSYSSSTEAFF,TGTGCCAGCAGTTACTCGTCGTCCACTGAAGCTTTCTTT
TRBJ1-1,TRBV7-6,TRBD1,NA,CASSLGGTGDTEAFF,TGTGCCAGCAGCTTAGGGGGGACAGGGGACACTGAAGCTTTCTTT
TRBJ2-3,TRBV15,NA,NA,CATSRDYPSAFASTDTQYF,TGTGCCACCAGCAGGGATTACCCTTCAGCGTTTGCTAGCACAGATACGCAGTATTTT
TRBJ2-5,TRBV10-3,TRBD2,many,CAISEGLALQETQYF,TGTGCCATCAGTGAGGGACTAGCGCTTCAAGAGACCCAGTACTTC
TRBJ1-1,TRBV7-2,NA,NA,CASSLDSGVNTEAFF,TGTGCCAGCAGCTTAGATTCGGGGGTAAACACTGAAGCTTTCTTT
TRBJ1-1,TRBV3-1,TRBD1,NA,CASSLRTGATEAFF,TGTGCCAGCAGCCTCAGGACAGGAGCCACTGAAGCTTTCTTT
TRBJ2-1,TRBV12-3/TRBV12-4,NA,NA,CASSLALTRSYNEQFF,TGTGCCAGCAGTTTAGCCCTGACTAGATCCTACAATGAGCAGTTCTTC
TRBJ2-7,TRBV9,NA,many,CASSASGALGQYF,TGTGCCAGCAGCGCCTCGGGTGCCCTCGGGCAGTACTTC
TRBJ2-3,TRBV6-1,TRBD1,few,CASRWDRLTDTQYF,TGTGCCAGCAGGTGGGACAGACTCACAGATACGCAGTATTTT
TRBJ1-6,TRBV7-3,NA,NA,CASSLFGSPLHF,TGTGCCAGCAGCTTATTCGGTTCACCCCTCCACTTT
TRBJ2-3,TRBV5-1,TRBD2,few,CASSLVGTRLAGGDTQYF,TGCGCCAGCAGCTTGGTAGGAACTCGACTAGCGGGAGGGGATACGCAGTATTTT
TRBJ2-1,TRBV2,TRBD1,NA,CASSGWDRGGEQFF,TGTGCCAGCAGTGGCTGGGACAGGGGAGGTGAGCAGTTCTTC
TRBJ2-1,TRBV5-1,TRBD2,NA,CASSHAGLAGYYNEQFF,TGCGCCAGCAGCCACGCCGGACTAGCGGGATACTACAATGAGCAGTTCTTC
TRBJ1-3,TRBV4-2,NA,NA,CASSQAGERNTIYF,TGTGCCAGCAGCCAAGCAGGGGAACGAAACACCATATATTTT
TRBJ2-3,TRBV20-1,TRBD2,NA,CRATSGIGDTQYF,TGCAGAGCAACTAGCGGGATCGGAGATACGCAGTATTTT
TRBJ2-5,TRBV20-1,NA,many,CSARDRRGQETQYF,TGCAGTGCTAGAGATAGAAGGGGCCAAGAGACCCAGTACTTC
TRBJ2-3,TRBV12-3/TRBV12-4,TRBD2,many,CASRTSGSKDTQYF,TGTGCCAGCAGGACTAGCGGGAGCAAAGATACGCAGTATTTT
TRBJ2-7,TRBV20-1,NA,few,CSAYQGSREYF,TGCAGTGCTTATCAGGGGTCCAGGGAGTACTTC
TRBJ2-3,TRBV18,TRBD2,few,CASSPTVSGGLNTDTQYF,TGTGCCAGCTCCCCCACTGTTAGCGGGGGGCTCAACACAGATACGCAGTATTTT
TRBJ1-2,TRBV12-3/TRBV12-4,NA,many,CASSLWGTDKGYTF,TGTGCCAGCAGTTTATGGGGTACGGATAAGGGCTACACCTTC
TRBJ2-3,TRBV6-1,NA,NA,CASRVGGLGDTQYF,TGTGCCAGCAGGGTAGGGGGGCTCGGAGATACGCAGTATTTT
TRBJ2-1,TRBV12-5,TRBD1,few,CASGPGTVNNEQFF,TGTGCTAGTGGTCCAGGGACAGTTAACAATGAGCAGTTCTTC
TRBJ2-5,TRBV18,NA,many,CASSPYGETQYF,TGTGCCAGCTCACCATACGGGGAGACCCAGTACTTC
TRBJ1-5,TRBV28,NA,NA,CASSFMGKADNQPQHF,TGTGCCAGCAGTTTTATGGGAAAGGCGGACAATCAGCCCCAGCATTTT
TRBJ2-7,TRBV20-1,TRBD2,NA,CSARPLAGGSYEQYF,TGCAGTGCTAGACCACTAGCGGGAGGTTCCTACGAGCAGTACTTC
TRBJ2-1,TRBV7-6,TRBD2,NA,CASSLGGSYNNEQFF,TGTGCCAGCAGCTTAGGCGGGAGTTACAACAATGAGCAGTTCTTC
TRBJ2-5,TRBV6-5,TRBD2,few,CASSDSTSGRVGETQYF,TGTGCCAGCAGTGACTCGACTAGCGGGAGGGTCGGAGAGACCCAGTACTTC
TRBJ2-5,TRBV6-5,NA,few,CASSYSGVAAPGETQYF,TGTGCCAGCAGTTACTCGGGGGTAGCGGCCCCCGGGGAGACCCAGTACTTC
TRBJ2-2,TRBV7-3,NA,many,CASSVQGSFGSGELFF,TGTGCCAGCAGCGTACAGGGTAGCTTTGGTTCCGGGGAGCTGTTTTTT
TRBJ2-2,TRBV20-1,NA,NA,CSARRANTGELFF,TGCAGTGCTAGACGGGCGAACACCGGGGAGCTGTTTTTT
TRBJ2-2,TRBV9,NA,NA,CASQRRERTNTGELFF,TGTGCCAGCCAGAGGAGAGAACGCACGAACACCGGGGAGCTGTTTTTT
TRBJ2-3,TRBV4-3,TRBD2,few,CASSQDLGGGVDTQYF,TGCGCCAGCAGCCAAGATCTTGGGGGGGGTGTAGATACGCAGTATTTT
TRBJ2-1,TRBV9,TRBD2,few,CASSAGLPGRGVKQFF,TGTGCCAGCAGCGCAGGTCTACCGGGGAGGGGAGTCAAGCAGTTCTTC
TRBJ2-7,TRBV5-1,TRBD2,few,CASSPNQSGGDHYEQYF,TGCGCCAGCAGCCCTAACCAAAGCGGGGGGGATCACTACGAGCAGTACTTC
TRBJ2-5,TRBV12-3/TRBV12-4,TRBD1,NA,CASSLGTGVGPQYF,TGTGCCAGCAGTTTAGGGACAGGGGTCGGCCCCCAGTACTTC
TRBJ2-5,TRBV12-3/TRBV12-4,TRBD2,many,CASSLRLAGPQETQYF,TGTGCCAGCAGTCTACGACTAGCGGGGCCCCAAGAGACCCAGTACTTC
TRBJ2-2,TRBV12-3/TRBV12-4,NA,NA,CASLGGGSNTGELFF,TGTGCCAGCCTGGGAGGGGGGTCGAACACCGGGGAGCTGTTTTTT
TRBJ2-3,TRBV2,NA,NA,CASSESGDGPDTQYF,TGTGCCAGCAGTGAATCGGGGGACGGCCCAGATACGCAGTATTTT
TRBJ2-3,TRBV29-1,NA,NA,CSAPFEGIDTQYF,TGCAGCGCACCATTTGAGGGCATAGATACGCAGTATTTT